Shown below are 14 T cell receptor beta chains from a single sample sequenced in a study of graft-versus-host responses after intestinal transplantation. Processing was applied to graft tissue in order to liberate intraepithelial and lamina propria lymphocytes. This table comes from immunoSEQ multiplex PCR, and its TCRdb copy is limited to in-frame clones, with some not included. The sample yields some 15,000 clones, under 85% seen once. The sequences come from ileum tissue, collected around 69 weeks after intestinal transplant. The receptors here all came from a human patient who received an intestinal transplant, so some T cells may come from the graft donor.

CDR3 nucleotides: TGTGCCAGCAGCCCACAGGGCTACGAGCAGTACTTC. Protein sequence: CASSPQGYEQYF. The chain employs TRBV6-1 and TRBJ2-7; a weak D match, TRBD1 (6 bases). V lost 6 bases and J lost 3, with 9 bases in between. The CDR3 runs 12 residues. Germline CDR1 is MNHNS and CDR2 is SASEGT.

On this clone itself: This CDR3 is also generated by other DNA sequences in the sample. CDR3 protein: CASSPGAEKLFF. CDR3 in DNA: TGTGCCTCATCTCCGGGAGCTGAAAAACTGTTTTTT. The chain employs TRBV6-5 and TRBJ1-4; unclear D gene. The germline V and J ends were trimmed by 11 bases and 7 bases, with 14 bases remaining between them. CDR1 and CDR2 from the germline V gene are MNHEY and SVGAGI. This CDR3 has 12 amino acids.

The chain has TRBV2 and TRBJ1-5; D is unresolved. The ends were cut back, 7 bases at V and 4 bases at J, with 14 bases in the middle. Germline V gene sequence: CDR1 SNHLY, CDR2 FYNNEI. The CDR3 is 14 amino acids. CDR3 loop: CASKGGQVNQPQHF. CDR3 nucleotides: TGTGCCAGCAAAGGTGGGCAGGTGAATCAGCCCCAGCATTTT.

This chain joins TRBV9 and TRBJ2-1; TRBD2 aligns across 8 bases. The ends lost 3 bases at V and 6 bases at J; junction bases unmatched: 5. The CDR3 loop spans 14 amino acids. Germline CDR1 SGDLS, CDR2 YYNGEE. Written as DNA, the CDR3 is TGTGCCAGCAGCGCTACGGGGGGGTCCAATGAGCAGTTCTTC. Residues: CASSATGGSNEQFF.

This CDR3 reads CAIRGGTRDTQYF. CDR3 DNA sequence: TGTGCCATCCGGGGGGGGACTAGGGATACGCAGTATTTT. J is TRBJ2-3 and V is TRBV10-3; TRBD2 matches at 8 bases. V shed 8 bases, J shed 6 bases, and the junction held 7 bases outside the gene matches. There are 13 residues in the CDR3. Looked up from germline, CDR1 is ENHRY and CDR2 is SYGVKD.

As for this clone: In the same sample, other DNA sequences code for this CDR3. CDR3 sequence: CASSKETQYF. The CDR3 nucleotides read TGTGCCAGCAGCAAAGAGACCCAGTACTTC. This chain connects TRBV21-1 to TRBJ2-5. TRBV21-1 is listed as a pseudogene. This CDR3 has 10 amino acids.

The chain uses TRBV27 and TRBJ1-2; D might be TRBD1 (5 bases). This CDR3 spans 16 amino acids. V lost 6 bases and J 3 bases, leaving 20 bases between the germline ends. From germline, CDR1 is MNHEY and CDR2 SMNVEV (reference sequence). This CDR3 is CASRPDKAPLYYGYTF. CDR3 nucleotides: TGTGCCAGCAGGCCGGACAAGGCCCCTCTTTACTATGGCTACACCTTC.

This rearrangement joins TRBV6-1 to TRBJ1-2; D is unresolved. The V gene lost 2 bases and the J gene lost 3 bases, with 10 bases spanning the gap. The CDR3 is made up of 14 amino acids. Per germline, CDR1 MNHNS and CDR2 SASEGT. Written as DNA, the CDR3 is TGTGCCAGCAGTGAATCAATAGCCTACTATGGCTACACCTTC. Translating it yields CASSESIAYYGYTF.

V usage is TRBV11-3 and J usage is TRBJ1-1; D gene uncertain. The CDR3 spans 14 residues. Germline V gives CDR1 SGHNT, CDR2 YENEEA. Trimming shortened V by 1 base and J by 0 bases, and 6 bases separated the two germline ends. This CDR3 is CASSLGEMNTEAFF. The CDR3 nucleotides read TGTGCCAGCAGCTTAGGGGAAATGAACACTGAAGCTTTCTTT.

This clone was observed once. The rearrangement links TRBV7-6 to TRBJ2-5; D is perhaps TRBD2 (5 bases). Per germline, CDR1 SGHVS and CDR2 FNYEAQ. The CDR3 contains 15 residues. V lost 5 bases and J 4 bases, leaving 17 bases between the germline ends. This CDR3 is CASSQTDLRGETQYF. As DNA, the CDR3 is TGTGCCAGCAGCCAAACAGACCTCCGGGGAGAGACCCAGTACTTC.

The V call is TRBV4-1, the J call TRBJ2-7; possibly TRBD1 for D (5 bases). The CDR3 totals 13 residues. Looked up from germline, CDR1 is MGHRA and CDR2 is YSYEKL. Trimming removed 4 bases at V and 7 bases at J, with 14 bases between. In nucleotides, the CDR3 is TGCGCCAGCAGCCCGCTGGGGCTTGGAGAGCAGTACTTC. Encoded protein: CASSPLGLGEQYF.

About this clone itself: Mismatch with germline at one junction end may stem from a read error. CDR3 in DNA: TGTGCCACCAGCGGAGAAGGACCACCTAATGAGCAGTTCTTC. Protein product: CATSGEGPPNEQFF. V usage is TRBV15 and J usage is TRBJ2-1; D gene ambiguous. The CDR3 is made up of 14 amino acids. CDR1 and CDR2 (germline): LNHNV, YYDKDF (reference sequence).

Only one count was recorded for this clone. The chain is built from TRBV19 and TRBJ1-2; 8 bases map to TRBD1. Trimming took 3 bases from V and 4 from J; bases not matched to a gene: 7. The CDR3 covers 15 residues. Germline values: CDR1 LNHDA, CDR2 SQIVND (reference sequence). This CDR3 reads CASSIVDRGPYGYTF. As DNA, the CDR3 is TGTGCCAGTAGTATCGTCGACAGGGGTCCCTATGGCTACACCTTC. The variable domain in full, with the rest retrieved from reference TRBV19 and TRBJ1-2, is DGGITQSPKYLFRKEGQNVTLSCEQNLNHDAMYWYRQDPGQGLRLIYYSQIVNDFQKGDIAEGYSVSREKKESFPLTVTSAQKNPTAFYLCASSIVDRGPYGYTFGSGTRLTVV.

This clone is labeled as medium-sized (0.01 to 0.1%). The chain carries TRBV2 and TRBJ2-5, with 13 bases aligning to TRBD2. V lost 3 bases and J lost 14; bases outside the gene matches: 6. Per germline, CDR1 SNHLY and CDR2 FYNNEI. The CDR3 sequence is 13 residues long. The CDR3 DNA reads TGTGCCAGCAGTGACGGGACTAGCGGGGCGATATACTTC. Protein sequence: CASSDGTSGAIYF. The variable domain in full, with the rest retrieved from reference TRBV2 and TRBJ2-5, is EPEVTQTPSHQVTQMGQEVILRCVPISNHLYFYWYRQILGQKVEFLVSFYNNEISEKSEIFDDQFSVERPDGSNFTLKIRSTKLEDSAMYFCASSDGTSGAIYFGPGTRLLVL.